This T cell receptor beta chain is from a study of cytomegalovirus exposure and HLA in healthy donors. J was trimmed by 1 base and V by 2 bases; bases with no gene match: 6. Per the germline V gene, CDR1 is SGHRS and CDR2 is YFSETQ. CDR3 length: 16 amino acids. The PCR was carried out with 60 Vbeta primers and 13 Jbeta primers. Profiled with immunoSEQ multiplex PCR; TCRdb holds only in-frame clones, not every one. Here the sample spans about 110,000 clones, under 70% being singletons. The chain recombines TRBV5-1 with TRBJ1-1; 9 nucleotides align to TRBD1. The sample was PBMCs. The TCR comes from a man aged 18 to 30 in good health and CMV-seropositive. The CDR3 spells CASSFQPQGANTEAFF. CDR3 coding DNA: TGCGCCAGCAGCTTCCAACCACAGGGGGCGAACACTGAAGCTTTCTTT.